A selection of T cell receptor beta chains follows, all from one sample in a study of blood T cell repertoires in COVID-19. Sequenced by immunoSEQ multiplex PCR; TCRdb stores in-frame clones only, minus some. The sample holds 70,000 to 85,000 clones, about 82% seen once. The specimen sequenced was peripheral blood. These receptors were collected from a woman older than 75 in a cohort sampled during active or convalescent COVID-19. Both conserved end residues are part of each CDR3.

TRBV3-1/TRBV3-2	TRBJ2-7	CASSSGLAGPYEQYF
TRBV6-5	TRBJ2-5	CASTDDGGLGETQYF
TRBV6-5	TRBJ1-1	CATGQGGTEAFF
TRBV11-3	TRBJ2-5	CASSPSGLAGAEAETQYF
TRBV9	TRBJ1-2	CASSSPWGVNYGYTF
TRBV9	TRBJ1-4	CASSVTGQKSEKLFF
TRBV30	TRBJ1-6	CAWSALSPLHF
TRBV2	TRBJ1-1	CASRQRTGVNTEAFF
TRBV10-2	TRBJ1-3	CASSLGQFGAGNTIYF
TRBV11-3	TRBJ2-5	CASSSGTGAFGETQYF
TRBV27	TRBJ2-7	CASSFYGGATYEQYF
TRBV27	TRBJ1-2	CATRPTGSGANYGYTF
TRBV6-5	TRBJ1-1	CASSTRQGRAFF
TRBV12-3/TRBV12-4	TRBJ1-6	CATRTANSPLHF
TRBV28	TRBJ2-3	CASSWGRGYTDTQYF
TRBV28	TRBJ1-2	CASETTGGGYTF
TRBV10-2	TRBJ1-5	CASSEPGGGQPQHF
TRBV6-4	TRBJ1-5	CASSSAVGGQPQHF
TRBV19	TRBJ2-1	CASSSRLDYEQFF
TRBV5-4	TRBJ1-2	CASTTDRQANYGYTF
TRBV19	TRBJ1-4	CASRRATGAVKLFF
TRBV10-3	TRBJ2-2	CAISESGSLSGELFF
TRBV9	TRBJ2-3	CASSVGLAGFTDTQYF
TRBV3-1/TRBV3-2	TRBJ1-1	CASSQTRNTEAFF
TRBV27	TRBJ2-1	CASSSISGRDNNEQFF
TRBV3-1/TRBV3-2	TRBJ2-5	CASSPLGTEQETQYF
TRBV5-1	TRBJ2-5	CASTLSPGLAGGLETQYF
TRBV10-2	TRBJ1-6	CASSAVPNSPLHF
TRBV24-1	TRBJ2-1	CATGARSYNEQFF
TRBV18	TRBJ2-1	CASSPSRVWPYNEQFF
TRBV18	TRBJ1-2	CASSPGQGYYGYTF
TRBV15	TRBJ1-1	CATSRDQSAAEAFF
TRBV4-1	TRBJ2-5	CASSLPGGQETQYF
TRBV7-2	TRBJ2-1	CASTPDRAYNEQFF
TRBV5-6	TRBJ1-6	CASTPGQGDNSPLHF